This T cell receptor beta chain comes out of a study of shared clonotypes between healthy human individuals. V was pared by 3 bases and J by 6 bases, with 9 bases between. The CDR3 loop spans 12 amino acids. Germline loops: CDR1 SGHDT, CDR2 YYEEEE. Per the authors' pipeline: ImmunoSEQ gave junction-only sequences without quality scores, so filtering differed. Clones were sequenced by immunoSEQ multiplex PCR, and TCRdb holds only the in-frame ones, with some missing. The V and J calls and the clone size are those of that table, but D and trimming were determined from the DNA. The table has some 1,100,000 clones, 78% seen once; the top ten hold 0.4% to 0.55%.

The specimen was memory CD4+ T cells from PBMCs. Specified subset: CD45RA-negative fraction. The J gene is TRBJ1-1, the V gene TRBV5-6; D uncertain. The receptor's source is a young man in good health. Some clones in this sample may be carry-over from other donors' samples. CDR3 sequence (DNA): TGTGCCAGCAGCTACGGGAGAGCTGAAGCTTTCTTT. It codes for CASSYGRAEAFF. Together with reference TRBV5-6 and TRBJ1-1, the CDR3 gives the full variable domain: DAGVTQSPTHLIKTRGQQVTLRCSPKSGHDTVSWYQQALGQGPQFIFQYYEEEERQRGNFPDRFSGHQFPNYSSELNVNALLLGDSALYLCASSYGRAEAFFGQGTRLTVV.